This TCR beta chain comes out of a study of T cells after yellow fever vaccination. TCRdb independently ran MiXCR on the 5' RACE reads; one entry per CDR3 protein. The sample consists of about 310,000 distinct CDR3 sequences, around 4% of them appearing once. This clonotype was picked up a small number of times. What it binds is not known. General study results and limits: Highly abundant clonotypes carried over from the bulk population could end up in FACS-sorted repertoires as contaminants.

CDR3 length: 16 residues. V lost 8 bases, J lost 1 base, and 11 bases stayed unmatched. Germline lookup yields CDR1 MNHEY and CDR2 SVGAGI. The source was PBMCs, collected on the day of the yellow fever booster vaccination. This clonotype was sampled from a man aged 18 to 35 who received the YFV17D yellow fever vaccine. This chain links TRBV6-5 with TRBJ2-3, with 8 bases that match TRBD1. The CDR3 DNA reads TGTGCCAGCCAGGGGGCGCGGTTTTTCGGCACAGATACGCAGTATTTT. The encoded protein is CASQGARFFGTDTQYF.